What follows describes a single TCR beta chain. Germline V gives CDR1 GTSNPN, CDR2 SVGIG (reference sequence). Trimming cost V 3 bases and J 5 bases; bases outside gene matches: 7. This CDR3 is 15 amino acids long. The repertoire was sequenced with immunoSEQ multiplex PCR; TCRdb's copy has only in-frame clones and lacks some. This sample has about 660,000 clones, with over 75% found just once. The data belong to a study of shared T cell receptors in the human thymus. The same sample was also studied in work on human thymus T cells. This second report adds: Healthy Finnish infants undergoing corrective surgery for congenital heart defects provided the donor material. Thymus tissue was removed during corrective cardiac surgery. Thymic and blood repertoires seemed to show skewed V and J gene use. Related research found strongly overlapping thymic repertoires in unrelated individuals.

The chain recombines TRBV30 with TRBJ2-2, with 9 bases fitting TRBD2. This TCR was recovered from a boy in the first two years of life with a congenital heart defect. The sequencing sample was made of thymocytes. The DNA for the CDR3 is TGTGCCTGGAGGGATAGCGGGAGTAGGACCGGGGAGCTGTTTTTT. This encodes CAWRDSGSRTGELFF.